This is a list of T cell receptor beta chains from one sample in a study of cytomegalovirus exposure and HLA in healthy donors. The protocol was immunoSEQ multiplex PCR, while the TCRdb copy is restricted to in-frame clones and leaves out a portion. This table has 150,000 to 200,000 clones, roughly 83% appearing once. The sample taken for sequencing was PBMCs. The receptors shown here come from a boy aged 5-17 years in good health and CMV-seronegative. Both conserved end residues are part of each CDR3. A D gene is named only where the DNA matches it firmly. The size entry is marked missing in some rows and otherwise reads once, few, many or a size class.

clone_size,d_call,v_call,j_call,cdr3_nt,cdr3_aa
NA,NA,TRBV7-9,TRBJ1-2,TGTGCCAGCAGCTTAGCAGGTGGAGGGGCTTATGGCTACACCTTC,CASSLAGGGAYGYTF
once,NA,TRBV18,TRBJ2-2,TGTGCCAGCTCACGATTCGACAGCGCTGCGAACACCGGGGAGCTGTTTTTT,CASSRFDSAANTGELFF
once,NA,TRBV4-2,TRBJ2-1,TGTGCCAGCAGCGCACACTGTCTTGGAGGGTCTGTCCCCATTACGTGTGAGCAGTTCTTC,CASSAHCLGGSVPITCEQFF
NA,NA,TRBV27,TRBJ1-2,TGTGCCGCGGGGACTTCCCAAAGGAGCTACACCTTC,CAAGTSQRSYTF
NA,NA,TRBV7-2,TRBJ1-2,TGTGCCAGCAGCCCAACGGGAGGCTACACCTTC,CASSPTGGYTF
few,TRBD2,TRBV7-3,TRBJ2-3,TGTGCCAGCAGCTCACCCGGGACTAGCGGGACGACCACAGATACGCAGTATTTT,CASSSPGTSGTTTDTQYF
NA,NA,TRBV6-1,TRBJ2-7,TGTGCCAGCAGTGAAGGGACAGTATCTACCTACGAGCAGTACTTC,CASSEGTVSTYEQYF
once,TRBD1,TRBV6-1,TRBJ2-7,TGTGCCAGCAGTGAAGCCCCGGACAGGGTTTCCTACGAGCAGTACTTC,CASSEAPDRVSYEQYF
once,NA,TRBV15,TRBJ2-7,TGTGCCACCAGCAGAGGGGAGTCTTTTAGGCACGAGCAGTACTTC,CATSRGESFRHEQYF
NA,TRBD2,TRBV4-2,TRBJ2-3,TGTGCCAGCAGCCAAACCGGACTAGCGGGAGGGCCCTCGACAGATACGCAGTATTTT,CASSQTGLAGGPSTDTQYF
NA,NA,TRBV5-6,TRBJ2-7,TGTGCCAGCAGCTTGGGTGGCCGTCCCTACGAGCAGTACTTC,CASSLGGRPYEQYF
NA,NA,TRBV27,TRBJ2-7,TGTGCCAGCAGCTCGGGCTACGAGCAGTACTTC,CASSSGYEQYF
NA,TRBD1,TRBV4-1,TRBJ1-1,TGCGCCAGCAGCCAAGAAGGGACAGGGAACACTGAAGCTTCCTTT,CASSQEGTGNTEASF
NA,TRBD1,TRBV10-2,TRBJ2-7,TGCGCCAGCACTACATCTGGACAGGTCTACGAGCAGTACTTC,CASTTSGQVYEQYF
NA,TRBD1,TRBV9,TRBJ1-2,TGTGCCAGCAGCGCAGGGGGCAATGGCTACACCTTC,CASSAGGNGYTF
NA,TRBD2,TRBV6-1,TRBJ2-1,TGTGCCAGCAGTGAAGAGGGCCTAGCGGGGTACAATGAGCAGTTCTTC,CASSEEGLAGYNEQFF
NA,NA,TRBV14,TRBJ1-2,TGTGCCAGCAGCCAAGAAAGCAGGGGTATCAAGGATTATGGCTACACCTTC,CASSQESRGIKDYGYTF
NA,TRBD2,TRBV2,TRBJ2-1,TGTGCCAGCAGGGGGTCTAGCGGGACCTACAATGAGCAGTTCTTC,CASRGSSGTYNEQFF